This is a list of T cell receptor beta chains from one sample in a study of T-cell reconstitution after alpha-beta-depleted transplantation in children. TCRdb reprocessed the PCR reads via MiXCR and lists one record per CDR3 protein. The repertoire holds about 830,000 distinct CDR3 sequences, with approximately 15% as singletons. The material was PBMCs, mostly from graft donor cells, obtained 360 days after TCRalphabeta/CD19-depleted stem cell transplant. Receptors originate from a male patient under 18 who had a stem cell transplant for acute lymphoblastic leukemia, so the T cells may come from the graft donor. CDR3s include the opening cysteine and the closing phenylalanine or tryptophan. A D gene is named only where the DNA matches it firmly. The size entry is marked missing in some rows and otherwise reads once, few, many or a size class.

v_gene	abundance	j_gene	d_gene	CDR3aa	CDR3nt
TRBV2	-	TRBJ1-2	TRBD1	CASDEQGGGYGYTF	TGTGCCAGCGACGAACAGGGGGGAGGCTATGGCTACACCTTC
TRBV4-1	-	TRBJ2-5	-	CASSQETGHQETQYF	TGCGCCAGCAGCCAAGAGACGGGACACCAAGAGACCCAGTACTTC
TRBV30	-	TRBJ2-7	-	CAWSVEGVPVEQYF	TGTGCCTGGAGTGTAGAAGGGGTCCCCGTCGAGCAGTACTTC
TRBV10-2	-	TRBJ2-7	TRBD1	CASRRDSPGEQYF	TGCGCCAGCAGGAGGGACAGTCCAGGCGAGCAGTACTTC
TRBV3-1	-	TRBJ1-1	-	CASSQEGANTEAFF	TGTGCCAGCAGCCAAGAGGGGGCGAACACTGAAGCTTTCTTT
TRBV5-1	-	TRBJ1-2	TRBD1	CASTPQGGNGYTF	TGCGCCAGCACTCCACAGGGGGGCAATGGCTACACCTTC
TRBV4-1	few	TRBJ2-2	-	CASSRLPDGNTGELFF	TGCGCCAGCAGCCGGCTACCGGACGGGAACACCGGGGAGCTGTTTTTT
TRBV5-6	-	TRBJ2-2	-	CASSLLGRPVFGELFF	TGTGCCAGCAGCTTGCTTGGCAGGCCCGTCTTCGGGGAGCTGTTTTTT
TRBV20-1	few	TRBJ2-3	TRBD1	CSASDGTGYSTDTQYF	TGCAGTGCTAGCGATGGGACAGGCTACAGCACAGATACGCAGTATTTT
TRBV29-1	-	TRBJ2-2	-	CSVEDGSRNTGELFF	TGCAGCGTTGAAGATGGATCTAGAAACACCGGGGAGCTGTTTTTT
TRBV5-1	few	TRBJ2-7	-	CASRRVGDPYEQYF	TGCGCCAGCAGGCGGGTCGGAGATCCCTACGAGCAGTACTTC
TRBV5-6	-	TRBJ1-1	-	CASSSAWGRMEAFF	TGTGCCAGCAGCAGCGCATGGGGGCGTATGGAAGCTTTCTTT
TRBV7-9	-	TRBJ1-5	-	CASSFWTPQGVNQPQHF	TGTGCCAGCAGCTTTTGGACGCCCCAGGGAGTCAATCAGCCCCAGCATTTT
TRBV3-1	-	TRBJ2-3	-	CASSQGIQVEDTQYF	TGTGCCAGCAGCCAAGGGATCCAGGTTGAAGATACGCAGTATTTT
TRBV5-1	many	TRBJ2-1	TRBD2	CASRGSSGSYNEQFF	TGCGCCAGCAGAGGGTCTAGCGGCTCCTACAATGAGCAGTTCTTC
TRBV29-1	-	TRBJ1-1	TRBD1	CSVWTGSTEAFF	TGCAGCGTCTGGACAGGAAGCACTGAAGCTTTCTTT
TRBV7-9	-	TRBJ1-2	-	CASSLEQGRGGYTF	TGTGCCAGCAGCTTAGAACAAGGCCGGGGCGGCTACACCTTC
TRBV5-1	few	TRBJ2-7	TRBD2	CASSLGTSGSGLAYEQYF	TGCGCCAGCAGCTTGGGGACTAGCGGGAGTGGGCTCGCCTACGAGCAGTACTTC
TRBV5-1	few	TRBJ2-3	-	CASSGNSGSRDTQYF	TGCGCCAGCAGCGGTAATAGCGGCTCCCGGGATACGCAGTATTTT
TRBV12-3/TRBV12-4	once	TRBJ2-3	-	CASSQRPLRPRTQYF	TGTGCCAGCAGCCAAAGACCGCTCCGGCCTCGTACGCAGTATTTT